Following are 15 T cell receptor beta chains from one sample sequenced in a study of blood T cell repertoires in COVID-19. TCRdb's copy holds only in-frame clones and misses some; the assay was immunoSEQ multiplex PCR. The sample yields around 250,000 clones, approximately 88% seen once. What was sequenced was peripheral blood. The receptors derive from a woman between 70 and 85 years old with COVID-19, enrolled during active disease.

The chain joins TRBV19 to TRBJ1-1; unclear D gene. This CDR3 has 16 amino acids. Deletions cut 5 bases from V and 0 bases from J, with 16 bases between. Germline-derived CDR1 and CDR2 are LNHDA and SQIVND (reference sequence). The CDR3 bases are TGTGCCAGTAGTCCTATTTCAGGCATCTTGAACACTGAAGCTTTCTTT. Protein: CASSPISGILNTEAFF. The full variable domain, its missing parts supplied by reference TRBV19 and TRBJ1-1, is DGGITQSPKYLFRKEGQNVTLSCEQNLNHDAMYWYRQDPGQGLRLIYYSQIVNDFQKGDIAEGYSVSREKKESFPLTVTSAQKNPTAFYLCASSPISGILNTEAFFGQGTRLTVV.

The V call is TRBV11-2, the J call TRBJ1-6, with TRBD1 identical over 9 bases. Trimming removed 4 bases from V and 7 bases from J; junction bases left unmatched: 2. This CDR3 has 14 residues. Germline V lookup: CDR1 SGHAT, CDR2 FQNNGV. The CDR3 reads CASSSGQGNSPLHF. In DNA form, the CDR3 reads TGTGCCAGCAGCTCGGGACAGGGAAATTCACCCCTCCACTTT.

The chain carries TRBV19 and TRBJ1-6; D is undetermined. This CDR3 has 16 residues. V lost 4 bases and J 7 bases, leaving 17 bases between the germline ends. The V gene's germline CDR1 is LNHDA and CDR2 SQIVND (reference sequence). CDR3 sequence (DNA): TGTGCCAGTAGTACACGACATGGAGGGTGGAATTCACCCCTCCACTTT. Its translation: CASSTRHGGWNSPLHF.

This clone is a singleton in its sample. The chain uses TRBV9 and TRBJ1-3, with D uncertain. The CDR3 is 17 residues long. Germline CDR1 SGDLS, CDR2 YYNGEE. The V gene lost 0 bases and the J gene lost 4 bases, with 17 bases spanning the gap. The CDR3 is CASSVDLGSQAGNTIYF. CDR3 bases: TGTGCCAGCAGCGTAGATTTGGGGAGTCAGGCGGGAAACACCATATATTTT.

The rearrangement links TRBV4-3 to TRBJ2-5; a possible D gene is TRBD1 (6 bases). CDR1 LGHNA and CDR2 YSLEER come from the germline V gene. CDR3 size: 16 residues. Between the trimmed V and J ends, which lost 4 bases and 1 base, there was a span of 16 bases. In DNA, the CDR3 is TGCGCCAGCAGCCCACCCTACGGGACATTCCAAGAGACCCAGTACTTC. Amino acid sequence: CASSPPYGTFQETQYF.

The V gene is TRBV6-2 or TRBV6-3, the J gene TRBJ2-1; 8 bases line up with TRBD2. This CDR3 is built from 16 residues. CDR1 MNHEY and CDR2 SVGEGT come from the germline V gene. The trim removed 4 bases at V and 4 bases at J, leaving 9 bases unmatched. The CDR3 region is CASSSRTSGFYNEQFF. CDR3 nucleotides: TGTGCCAGCAGTTCCCGTACTAGCGGATTTTACAATGAGCAGTTCTTC.

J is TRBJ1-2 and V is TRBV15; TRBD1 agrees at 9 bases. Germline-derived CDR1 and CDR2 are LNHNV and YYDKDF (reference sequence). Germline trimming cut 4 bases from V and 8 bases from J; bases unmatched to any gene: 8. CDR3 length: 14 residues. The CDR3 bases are TGTGCCACCAGCACGCAACAGGGGGCGGGGGGCTACACCTTC. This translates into CATSTQQGAGGYTF.

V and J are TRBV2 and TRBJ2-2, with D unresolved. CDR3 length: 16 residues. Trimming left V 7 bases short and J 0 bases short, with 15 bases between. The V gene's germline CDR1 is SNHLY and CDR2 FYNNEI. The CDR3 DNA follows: TGTGCCAGCACGTCCTCTCGGTTCGCGAACACCGGGGAGCTGTTTTTT. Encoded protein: CASTSSRFANTGELFF.

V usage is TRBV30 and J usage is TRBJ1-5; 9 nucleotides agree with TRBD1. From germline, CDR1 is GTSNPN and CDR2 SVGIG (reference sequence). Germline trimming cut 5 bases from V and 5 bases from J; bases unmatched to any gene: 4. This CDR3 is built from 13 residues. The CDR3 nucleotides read TGTGCCTGGGGGACAGGGAATGATCAGCCCCAGCATTTT. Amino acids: CAWGTGNDQPQHF.

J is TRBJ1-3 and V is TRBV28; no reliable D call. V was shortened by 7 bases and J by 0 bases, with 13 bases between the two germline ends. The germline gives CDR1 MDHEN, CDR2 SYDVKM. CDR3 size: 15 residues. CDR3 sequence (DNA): TGTGCCAGCATTCACAGTACACGCTCTGGAAACACCATATATTTT. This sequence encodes CASIHSTRSGNTIYF.

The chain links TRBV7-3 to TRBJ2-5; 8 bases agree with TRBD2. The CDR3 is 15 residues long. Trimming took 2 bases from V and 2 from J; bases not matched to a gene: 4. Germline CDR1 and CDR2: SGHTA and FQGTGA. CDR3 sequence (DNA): TGTGCCAGCAGCTTAGCGGGAGGAGGGCAAGAGACCCAGTACTTC. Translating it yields CASSLAGGGQETQYF.

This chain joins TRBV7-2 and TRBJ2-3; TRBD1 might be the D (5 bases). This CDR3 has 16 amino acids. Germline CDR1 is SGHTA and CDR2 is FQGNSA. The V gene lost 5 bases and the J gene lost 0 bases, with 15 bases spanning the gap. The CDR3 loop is CASSPLGQKSTDTQYF. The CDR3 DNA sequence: TGTGCCAGCAGCCCTTTGGGGCAGAAAAGCACAGATACGCAGTATTTT.

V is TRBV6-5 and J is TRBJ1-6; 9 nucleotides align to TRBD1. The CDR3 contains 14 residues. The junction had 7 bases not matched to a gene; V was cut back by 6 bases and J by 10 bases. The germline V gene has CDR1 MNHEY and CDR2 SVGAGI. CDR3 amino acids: CASRTGQGRSPLHF. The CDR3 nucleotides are TGTGCCAGCAGAACAGGACAGGGGAGGTCACCCCTCCACTTT.

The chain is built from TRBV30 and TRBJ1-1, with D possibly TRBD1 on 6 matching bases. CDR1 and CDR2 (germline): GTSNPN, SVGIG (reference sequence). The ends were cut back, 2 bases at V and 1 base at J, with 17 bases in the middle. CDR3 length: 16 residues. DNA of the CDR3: TGTGCCTGGAGTTTCCCGCAGGGACATCGGAACACTGAAGCTTTCTTT. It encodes CAWSFPQGHRNTEAFF. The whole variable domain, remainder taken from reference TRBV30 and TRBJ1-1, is SQTIHQWPATLVQPVGSPLSLECTVEGTSNPNLYWYRQAAGRGLQLLFYSVGIGQISSEVPQNLSASRPQDRQFILSSKKLLLSDSGFYLCAWSFPQGHRNTEAFFGQGTRLTVV.

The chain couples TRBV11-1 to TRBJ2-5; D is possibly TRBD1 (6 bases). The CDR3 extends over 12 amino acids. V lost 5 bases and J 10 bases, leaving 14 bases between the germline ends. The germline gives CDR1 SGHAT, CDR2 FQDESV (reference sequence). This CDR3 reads CASSQRKGGQYF. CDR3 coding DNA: TGTGCCAGCAGCCAGCGGAAAGGGGGCCAGTACTTC.